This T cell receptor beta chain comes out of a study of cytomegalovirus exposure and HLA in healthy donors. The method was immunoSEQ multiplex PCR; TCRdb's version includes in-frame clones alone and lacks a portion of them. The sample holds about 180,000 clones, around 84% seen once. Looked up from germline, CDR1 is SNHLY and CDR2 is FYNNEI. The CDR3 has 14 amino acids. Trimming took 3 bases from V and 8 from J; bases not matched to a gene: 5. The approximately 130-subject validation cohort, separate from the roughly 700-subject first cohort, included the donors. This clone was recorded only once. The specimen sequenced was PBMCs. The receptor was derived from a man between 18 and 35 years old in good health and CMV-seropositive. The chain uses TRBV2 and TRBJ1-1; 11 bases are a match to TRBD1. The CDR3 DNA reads TGTGCCAGCAGTGACGGGACAGGGGGTTTCGAAGCTTTCTTT. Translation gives CASSDGTGGFEAFF.